In its sample, the clone carrying this T cell receptor beta chain was seen many times. Seattle patient enrollment occurred during active infection, with longitudinal follow-up thereafter. The data are from a study of blood T cell repertoires in COVID-19. The wider study: The cDNA or gDNA used as material had been derived from T cells, B-cell-depleted T cells, or PBMCs.

The CDR3 has 16 residues. Germline V lookup: CDR1 MDHEN, CDR2 SYDVKM. V lost 10 bases and J lost 0; bases outside the gene matches: 10. The authors' processing: Estimation of nucleated cell counts was performed using reference gene primer amplification. The data were produced by immunoSEQ multiplex PCR, yet TCRdb's version contains in-frame clones alone and is incomplete. V and J calls and clone size come straight from that table; D and trimming were deduced from the DNA. Of roughly 110,000 clones in the sample, 76% were seen once. Sequenced material: peripheral blood. This sequence was found in a man at least 80 years old with COVID-19, enrolled during active disease. V is TRBV28 and J is TRBJ2-1; 9 nucleotides line up with TRBD2. Here the CDR3 reads CATTLSAGGSYNEQFF. The CDR3 DNA is TGTGCCACTACCCTGTCAGCGGGAGGCTCCTACAATGAGCAGTTCTTC. Full variable domain (rest looked up from reference TRBV28 and TRBJ2-1): DVKVTQSSRYLVKRTGEKVFLECVQDMDHENMFWYRQDPGLGLRLIYFSYDVKMKEKGDIPEGYSVSREKKERFSLILESASTNQTSMYLCATTLSAGGSYNEQFFGPGTRLTVL.